This TCR beta chain was captured by sequencing in a study of blood T cell repertoires in COVID-19 (dated by TCRdb to the early 2020s). Turning to the overall study: The collaborator samples originated in the United States, Italy and Spain and spanned the acute and convalescent phases of COVID-19. The repertoires were released in a freely available public database meant as a resource for research on the immune response to SARS-CoV-2. The dataset comprised deeply sampled blood TCRbeta repertoires from subjects exposed to, actively infected with, or recovered from COVID-19. The material from the prospective study consisted of cDNA or gDNA derived from T cells, B-cell-depleted T cells, or PBMCs. The sample metadata nearly always contained a de-identified subject ID, COVID-19 status, age in years and sex. Samples were obtained from the ongoing ImmuneRACE study (first 160 participants) and from approximately 1,200 subjects provided by 6 global collaborators. Where HLA class I and class II types were available, the types were taken from metadata supplied by the sample provider, not from assay-based typing.

A single count supports this clone. The target of this receptor is not known. Base quality data are lacking; no much larger clone is found one base away. The CDR3 numbers 14 residues from cysteine through phenylalanine. Just CDR3 DNA is preserved here, 42 bases in frame from base 1. Cut back by 0 bases and 8 bases, the V and J ends lie 11 bases apart. Based on the germline V gene, the CDR1 and CDR2 sequences are MNHEY and SVGAGI. The full study reports these points: How much clinical and demographic metadata was included differed by source and by participant, and the metadata was provided uncurated.

TCRbeta CDR3 regions were amplified from genomic DNA using the immunoSEQ Assay, a bias-controlled multiplex PCR. The authors' analysis ran thus. The number of nucleated cells in each sample was estimated from the amplification of reference gene primers within the assay. To quantify the absolute abundance of each unique TCRbeta CDR3 rearrangement, sequence reads were collapsed and filtered. For each sample, productive Simpson clonality was calculated as the square root of Simpson's diversity index over productive rearrangements. Imported from immuneACCESS, the table was reduced by TCRdb to in-frame sequences with V and J called. These copies leave out some clones; in studies compared against another copy, an unresolved V gene accounts for under half, and the cause of the remainder is not known. V, J and clone size reflect that table, while D and trimming were determined from the DNA. Recorded for this sample are around 250,000 clones; 86% of them occurred a single time. Together, the top ten hold approximately 13% of the sample.

The collaborating institutions used their own protocols to collect whole blood in K2EDTA tubes. For TCRbeta analysis, collaborators shipped samples in one of three forms: frozen whole blood, isolated PBMCs, or DNA extracted from either of those sample types. Sequencing was done on a sample of peripheral blood. The chain joins TRBV6-5 to TRBJ1-3, with the D gene too uncertain to name. This TCR was sampled from an elderly man with acute or convalescent COVID-19. The CDR3 protein is CASSYSKDLYTIYF. The nucleotide sequence reads TGTGCCAGCAGTTACTCGAAGGACTTGTACACCATATATTTT.